One and the same sample provided the 25 T cell receptor beta chains below, sequenced in a study of control samples from healthy donors and cancer patients. The protocol was immunoSEQ multiplex PCR, while the TCRdb copy is restricted to in-frame clones and leaves out a portion. Of 150,000 or so clones listed, approximately 86% are singletons. Source material: blood. These receptors all come from a woman aged 25 to 39 in good health.

The chain carries TRBV6-5 and TRBJ1-2, with 7 bases that match TRBD1. Germline lookup yields CDR1 MNHEY and CDR2 SVGAGI. The ends lost 9 bases at V and 2 bases at J; junction bases unmatched: 9. The CDR3 is 14 amino acids. The CDR3 region has the DNA TGTGCCAGTGACCCGACAGGGAACAACTATGGCTACACCTTC. Amino acids: CASDPTGNNYGYTF.

The chain recombines TRBV4-2 with TRBJ2-7, with D perhaps matching TRBD1 or TRBD2 (5 bases each). This CDR3 comprises 17 residues. V was pared by 2 bases and J by 0 bases, with 17 bases between. From germline, CDR1 is LGHNA and CDR2 YNFKEQ. CDR3 sequence (DNA): TGTGCCAGCAGCCAAACTGGGGGACGAAGGAACTCCTACGAGCAGTACTTC. Residues: CASSQTGGRRNSYEQYF.

The chain recombines TRBV19 with TRBJ2-7; maybe TRBD2 (6 bases). Germline CDR1 reads LNHDA; CDR2 reads SQIVND (reference sequence). The CDR3 contains 14 residues. V was shortened by 9 bases and J by 2 bases, with 17 bases between the two germline ends. CDR3 sequence reads: CASQPGRGAYEQYF. The CDR3 coding sequence is TGTGCCAGCCAACCTGGGCGGGGCGCCTACGAGCAGTACTTC.

The chain uses TRBV5-1 and TRBJ2-7; perhaps TRBD2 as D (6 bases). The V gene lost 6 bases and the J gene lost 2 bases, with 12 bases spanning the gap. The CDR3 runs 13 residues. Germline V lookup: CDR1 SGHRS, CDR2 YFSETQ. CDR3 in DNA: TGCGCCAGCACCAACCCGGGGGCCTACGAGCAGTACTTC. Its protein is CASTNPGAYEQYF.

The chain employs TRBV5-1 and TRBJ2-3; D gene ambiguous. CDR3 length equals 15 residues. Trimming removed 1 base from V and 5 bases from J, with 14 bases in between. Looked up from germline, CDR1 is SGHRS and CDR2 is YFSETQ. Here the CDR3 reads CASSLSWSSGDTQYF. The CDR3 DNA reads TGCGCCAGCAGCTTGAGCTGGTCTAGTGGAGATACGCAGTATTTT. Based on the CDR3 plus reference TRBV5-1 and TRBJ2-3, the full variable domain is KAGVTQTPRYLIKTRGQQVTLSCSPISGHRSVSWYQQTPGQGLQFLFEYFSETQRNKGNFPGRFSGRQFSNSRSEMNVSTLELGDSALYLCASSLSWSSGDTQYFGPGTRLTVL.

J is TRBJ2-5 and V is TRBV3-1 (or the pseudogene TRBV3-2), with 8 bases fitting TRBD2. The junction had 9 bases not matched to a gene; V was cut back by 4 bases and J by 5 bases. The CDR3 loop spans 15 amino acids. Germline V gives CDR1 LGHDT, CDR2 YNNKEL (reference sequence). The CDR3 sequence: CASSPSGGGQETQYF. In DNA form, the CDR3 reads TGTGCCAGCAGCCCCTCCGGCGGGGGGCAGGAGACCCAGTACTTC.

The V and J genes are TRBV27 and TRBJ2-1; D is possibly TRBD1 (5 bases). CDR3 size: 14 residues. V was cut by 5 bases and J by 3 bases, with 11 bases left in between. The germline V gene encodes CDR1 MNHEY and CDR2 SMNVEV (reference sequence). The DNA of the CDR3 is TGTGCCAGCAGTACAATTAGGGGCTACAATGAGCAGTTCTTC. Translation gives CASSTIRGYNEQFF.

This chain links TRBV29-1 with TRBJ2-7, with D tentatively TRBD2 (6 bases). Germline values: CDR1 SQVTM, CDR2 ANQGSEA. With 0 bases removed from V and 0 bases from J, the gap between germline ends came to 15 bases. CDR3 size: 16 residues. The CDR3 protein is CSVEEYYSGNSYEQYF. As DNA, the CDR3 is TGCAGCGTTGAAGAATACTATAGCGGAAACTCCTACGAGCAGTACTTC.

This clone was seen a handful of times. The chain has TRBV2 and TRBJ1-6; 7 positions match TRBD1. V shed 6 bases, J shed 7 bases, and the junction held 12 bases outside the gene matches. Germline V gene sequence: CDR1 SNHLY, CDR2 FYNNEI. The CDR3 loop spans 16 amino acids. In nucleotides, the CDR3 is TGTGCCAGCAGGCAAATCGGGACAGAGAAAAATTCACCCCTCCACTTT. It yields the protein CASRQIGTEKNSPLHF.

The rearrangement joins TRBV11-2 to TRBJ2-3; D remains ambiguous. Trimming took off 5 bases at V and 3 bases at J, with 6 bases between the two ends. The CDR3 is 12 amino acids. The germline V gene has CDR1 SGHAT and CDR2 FQNNGV. The CDR3 region is CASSPGTDTQYF. For the CDR3, the DNA is TGTGCCAGCAGCCCCGGGACAGATACGCAGTATTTT.

This chain uses TRBV5-1 with TRBJ1-1; TRBD1 is a possible D gene (6 bases). The CDR3 totals 13 residues. Trimming removed 4 bases at V and 4 bases at J, with 11 bases between. CDR1 is SGHRS and CDR2 is YFSETQ in the germline V gene. The CDR3 DNA reads as TGCGCCAGCAGCCCGAGGGGGGGCACTGAAGCTTTCTTT. It specifies CASSPRGGTEAFF.

The chain links TRBV15 to TRBJ2-3; 7 bases are shared with TRBD2. J was trimmed by 3 bases and V by 5 bases; bases with no gene match: 8. The CDR3 has 15 residues. From germline, CDR1 is LNHNV and CDR2 YYDKDF (reference sequence). CDR3 bases: TGTGCCACCAGCTCTTCCGCGGGAGCAACAGATACGCAGTATTTT. It encodes CATSSSAGATDTQYF.

V and J are TRBV5-1 and TRBJ2-5; 11 positions match TRBD1. Germline values: CDR1 SGHRS, CDR2 YFSETQ. This CDR3 comprises 16 residues. J lost 0 bases, V lost 4 bases, and 5 bases had no gene match. CDR3: CASSRSGQGDQETQYF. The CDR3 DNA follows: TGCGCCAGCAGCCGCTCGGGACAGGGGGACCAAGAGACCCAGTACTTC.

This chain uses TRBV13 with TRBJ2-7, with TRBD1 identical over 7 bases. The germline gives CDR1 PRHDT, CDR2 FYEKMQ (reference sequence). The CDR3 is 15 amino acids. V lost 3 bases to trimming and J lost 1 base; unmatched junction nucleotides: 6. For the CDR3, the DNA is TGTGCCAGCAGCTTTCAGGGCAGGGGGTCCTACGAGCAGTACTTC. Translating gives CASSFQGRGSYEQYF.

This clone was observed once. This sequence joins TRBV28 and TRBJ1-2; no reliable D call. The CDR3 totals 14 residues. Per germline, CDR1 MDHEN and CDR2 SYDVKM. Trimming left V 6 bases short and J 5 bases short, with 16 bases between. The CDR3 region has the DNA TGTGCCAGCAGGCCAAGTCACACTGGATATGGCTACACCTTC. Translation: CASRPSHTGYGYTF.

The V gene is TRBV2, the J gene TRBJ1-2; TRBD1 matches at 10 bases. The CDR3 contains 15 residues. Looked up from germline, CDR1 is SNHLY and CDR2 is FYNNEI. J lost 2 bases, V lost 5 bases, and 5 bases had no gene match. The CDR3 loop reads CASSPRDRGNYGYTF. Written as DNA, the CDR3 is TGTGCCAGCAGTCCGCGGGACAGGGGAAACTATGGCTACACCTTC.

This clone was seen more than once but under ten times. J is TRBJ2-2 and V is TRBV7-8, with D perhaps TRBD1 (5 bases). Germline V CDR1 and CDR2: SGHVS, FQNEAQ. The V and J ends lost 5 bases and 4 bases respectively, with 20 bases between them. The CDR3 runs to 17 residues. Here the CDR3 DNA reads TGTGCCAGCAGCCCCCAAGACAGCGCACAGCCCACCGGGGAGCTGTTTTTT. As protein: CASSPQDSAQPTGELFF. Full variable domain (rest looked up from reference TRBV7-8 and TRBJ2-2): GAGVSQSPRYKVAKRGQDVALRCDPISGHVSLFWYQQALGQGPEFLTYFQNEAQLDKSGLPSDRFFAERPEGSVSTLKIQRTQQEDSAVYLCASSPQDSAQPTGELFFGEGSRLTVL.

This sequence joins TRBV5-1 and TRBJ1-1, with D perhaps matching TRBD1 (6 bases). The CDR3 runs 13 residues. The germline gives CDR1 SGHRS, CDR2 YFSETQ. V was pared by 1 base and J by 7 bases, with 11 bases between. This CDR3 reads CASSLYSGVEAFF. CDR3 in DNA: TGCGCCAGCAGCTTGTACTCAGGGGTTGAAGCTTTCTTT.

V usage is TRBV18 and J usage is TRBJ2-3; D assignment may be TRBD1 or TRBD2 (6 bases each). There are 16 residues in the CDR3. The germline V gene has CDR1 KGHSH and CDR2 LQKENI. The V gene lost 2 bases and the J gene lost 2 bases, with 14 bases spanning the gap. Here the CDR3 reads CASSPFPGALTDTQYF. CDR3 sequence (DNA): TGTGCCAGCTCACCATTTCCGGGGGCTCTCACAGATACGCAGTATTTT.

The chain uses TRBV3-1 (or the pseudogene TRBV3-2) and TRBJ2-1; a weak D match, TRBD2 (7 bases). The germline CDR1 and CDR2 sequences are LGHDT and YNNKEL (reference sequence). This CDR3 comprises 17 residues. V lost 4 bases, J lost 1 base, and 17 bases lay in between. CDR3 DNA: TGTGCCAGCAGCCTAAGGGGCGGGGGCCGTTCCTACAATGAGCAGTTCTTC. It codes for CASSLRGGGRSYNEQFF.

V gene TRBV19 combines with J gene TRBJ1-5, with unresolved D. The CDR3 consists of 17 residues. The germline V gene has CDR1 LNHDA and CDR2 SQIVND (reference sequence). The germline V and J ends were trimmed by 4 bases and 1 base, with 17 bases remaining between them. CDR3 nucleotides: TGTGCCAGTAGTACCCACCGTAGGTTAGGCAGCAATCAGCCCCAGCATTTT. Its translation is CASSTHRRLGSNQPQHF. Drawing the rest from reference TRBV19 and TRBJ1-5, the complete variable domain is DGGITQSPKYLFRKEGQNVTLSCEQNLNHDAMYWYRQDPGQGLRLIYYSQIVNDFQKGDIAEGYSVSREKKESFPLTVTSAQKNPTAFYLCASSTHRRLGSNQPQHFGDGTRLSIL.

This clone has a handful of counts. The chain employs TRBV15 and TRBJ1-5, with 10 positions matching TRBD1. The V gene end was trimmed by 6 bases and the J gene end by 8 bases; junction bases not matched to a gene: 10. The CDR3 covers 15 residues. Germline CDR1 reads LNHNV; CDR2 reads YYDKDF (reference sequence). As DNA, the CDR3 is TGTGCCACCAGTAAGCCCGGGACAGGGGCAGAGCCCCAGCATTTT. Amino acids: CATSKPGTGAEPQHF.

The chain is built from TRBV28 and TRBJ2-7; a possible D gene is TRBD2 (6 bases). V dropped 6 bases and J dropped 2 bases, with 20 bases sitting between them. The CDR3 runs to 16 residues. Germline V gene data show CDR1 as MDHEN and CDR2 as SYDVKM. CDR3 in amino acids: CASSPPTAGKAYEQYF. The CDR3 DNA reads TGTGCCAGCAGCCCCCCCACCGCGGGGAAGGCCTACGAGCAGTACTTC.

The chain carries TRBV2 and TRBJ2-7; either TRBD1 or TRBD2 may fit D (5 bases each). The V and J ends lost 6 bases and 6 bases respectively, with 15 bases between them. CDR1 SNHLY and CDR2 FYNNEI come from the germline V gene. This CDR3 is built from 13 residues. Here the CDR3 reads CASRGEQYTEQYF. In DNA form, the CDR3 reads TGTGCCAGCAGGGGGGAACAGTACACCGAGCAGTACTTC. Using reference TRBV2 and TRBJ2-7 for the parts outside the CDR3, the full variable domain is EPEVTQTPSHQVTQMGQEVILRCVPISNHLYFYWYRQILGQKVEFLVSFYNNEISEKSEIFDDQFSVERPDGSNFTLKIRSTKLEDSAMYFCASRGEQYTEQYFGPGTRLTVT.

The V call is TRBV21-1, the J call TRBJ2-7; the table names TRBD2, a call not compared with the DNA. TRBV21-1 is given as a pseudogene. This CDR3 spans 16 amino acids. The CDR3 coding sequence is TGTGCCAGCAGCTGGGCCCTAGCGGGAGACAACTACGAGCAGTACTTC. It is translated as CASSWALAGDNYEQYF.